What follows is one TCR beta chain and its context. This clonotype was counted many times. The clone's antigen remains unknown. No base quality information exists; no much larger clone differs at one position. These data come from a study of T cell repertoires in cytomegalovirus infection (dated 2019 in TCRdb). About the investigation overall: The peptide stimulations were aimed at well-studied HLA-B-restricted epitopes as well as recently identified HLA-C-restricted CMV epitopes, whose presentation resists viral immunomodulation. Donor HLA type was relevant to the analysis, as public TCR beta signatures indicated carriage of CMV infection together with the matching HLA type.

There are 14 amino acids in the CDR3, from cysteine to phenylalanine inclusive. Here the CDR3 DNA is all that survives: 42 bases in frame from base 1. The germline V end is reduced by 7 bases and the J end by 8 bases; junction bases left unmatched: 10. CDR1 and CDR2 are read off the germline V gene as SGDLS and YYNGEE. The treatment or condition label here, explained by the study, means: in vitro stimulation with specific CMV peptide epitopes to enrich CMV-specific T cells. Paper-wide results and their limitations: The ex vivo response was dominated by HLA-C-restricted CMV-specific TCR beta clonotypes, which also provided the single most frequent clonotype in two of eight donors. In both this cohort and an independent cohort of some 380 donors, the cumulative frequency of public TCR beta family members distinguished carriers of CMV infection plus the relevant HLA type.

The instrument was an Illumina HiSeq 1500. TCRdb passed the public sequencing reads through fastp at Q25 and MiXCR, retaining productive beta sequences. Merged by CDR3 protein, the rows form single entries marked with the most common genes and DNA. This sample comprises approximately 390,000 distinct CDR3 sequences, nearly 35% of them detected only once. The top ten clonotypes cover approximately 15% of the sample. Sequencing was performed on cultured PBMCs, taken from culture after CMV antigen stimulation. The chain is made from TRBV9 and TRBJ2-1; 9 bases in between match TRBD1. This TCR was sampled from a human donor in good health (CMV status not recorded). Some clones in this sample may be carry-over from other donors' samples. The DNA is TGTGCCAGCGGTCCCGAGGGACAGGGTTATGAGCAGTTCTTC. This translates into CASGPEGQGYEQFF.